The 14 T cell receptor beta chains below come from one sample, sequenced in a study of blood T cell repertoires in COVID-19. Profiled with immunoSEQ multiplex PCR; TCRdb holds only in-frame clones, not every one. This sample has 65,000 to 85,000 clones, with 70% to 75% found just once. Source material: peripheral blood. The receptors originated from a man over 45 with active or convalescent COVID-19.

V and J are TRBV7-2 and TRBJ1-6, with D possibly TRBD1 on 6 matching bases. Germline V gene data show CDR1 as SGHTA and CDR2 as FQGNSA. There are 14 residues in the CDR3. V lost 5 bases to trimming and J lost 9 bases, with 14 bases between them. CDR3 nucleotides: TGTGCCAGCAGCCCGGGACATGTTCGTTCACCCCTCCACTTT. Translating gives CASSPGHVRSPLHF.

The chain recombines TRBV5-1 with TRBJ2-3; the match to TRBD2 covers 8 bases. The V and J ends lost 4 bases and 7 bases, in that order; junction bases with no gene match: 17. Germline CDR1 is SGHRS and CDR2 is YFSETQ. This CDR3 is built from 17 residues. The chain's CDR3 is CASSPREAGDARYTQYF. For the CDR3, the DNA is TGCGCCAGCAGCCCCAGGGAAGCGGGGGATGCCCGTTATACGCAGTATTTT.

This chain joins TRBV19 and TRBJ1-1; D gene unclear. This CDR3 has 13 residues. Trimming removed 7 bases from V and 1 base from J, with 10 bases in between. Germline loops: CDR1 LNHDA, CDR2 SQIVND (reference sequence). The CDR3 DNA follows: TGTGCCAGTAAGGATCCAGGGAACACTGAAGCTTTCTTT. Translating gives CASKDPGNTEAFF.

The chain is built from TRBV6-5 and TRBJ2-7; D is possibly TRBD1 (5 bases). The germline CDR1 and CDR2 sequences are MNHEY and SVGAGI. The CDR3 runs 16 residues. V gave up 0 bases and J gave up 0 bases, with 12 bases separating them. This CDR3 reads CASSYSVGRVSYEQYF. CDR3 sequence (DNA): TGTGCCAGCAGTTACTCCGTAGGCAGGGTCTCCTACGAGCAGTACTTC.

The chain joins TRBV9 to TRBJ2-1; 7 positions agree with TRBD1. The CDR3 extends over 14 amino acids. Looked up from germline, CDR1 is SGDLS and CDR2 is YYNGEE. V lost 2 bases to trimming and J lost 9 bases; unmatched junction nucleotides: 8. The CDR3 sequence: CASSVSRDSAEQFF. The DNA of the CDR3 is TGTGCCAGCAGCGTCTCCCGGGACAGTGCTGAGCAGTTCTTC.

The genes are TRBV27 and TRBJ1-4; 10 bases map to TRBD1. J lost 5 bases, V lost 6 bases, and 3 bases had no gene match. The CDR3 has 14 amino acids. The germline V gene has CDR1 MNHEY and CDR2 SMNVEV (reference sequence). The CDR3 nucleotides read TGTGCCAGCAGCTGGGACAGGGGCAATGAAAAACTGTTTTTT. Translation: CASSWDRGNEKLFF.

The genes are TRBV30 and TRBJ2-3, with TRBD1 as a possible D gene (5 bases). This CDR3 has 15 amino acids. Germline V lookup: CDR1 GTSNPN, CDR2 SVGIG (reference sequence). V was clipped by 2 bases and J by 0 bases, with 12 bases between them. The CDR3 sequence is CAWSKGVGSTDTQYF. The CDR3 DNA reads as TGTGCCTGGAGTAAAGGGGTAGGGAGCACAGATACGCAGTATTTT.

The rearrangement uses TRBV7-3 and TRBJ2-2, with no clear D. CDR3 length: 12 residues. The germline V gene has CDR1 SGHTA and CDR2 FQGTGA. Trimming cost V 4 bases and J 6 bases, with 6 bases left between them. Here the CDR3 reads CASSSVSGELFF. CDR3 nucleotides: TGTGCCAGCAGCTCTGTATCCGGGGAGCTGTTTTTT.

The V call is TRBV30, the J call TRBJ2-5; D is perhaps TRBD1 (6 bases). This CDR3 is 13 amino acids long. CDR1 is GTSNPN, CDR2 SVGIG, per germline (reference sequence). With 0 bases removed from V and 2 bases from J, the gap between germline ends came to 7 bases. This CDR3 reads CAWSVQGQETQYF. CDR3 nucleotide sequence: TGTGCCTGGAGTGTACAGGGACAAGAGACCCAGTACTTC.

As to this clone: Possible read error: a much larger clone is one base away. V gene TRBV30 combines with J gene TRBJ1-2, with 7 bases lining up with TRBD1. V lost 4 bases and J lost 5; bases outside the gene matches: 7. The germline gives CDR1 GTSNPN, CDR2 SVGIG (reference sequence). There are 13 residues in the CDR3. The CDR3 DNA is TGTGCCTGGACTCCGACAGGGAATTATGGCTACACCTTC. This translates into CAWTPTGNYGYTF.

CDR3 sequence: CASSLQGEDTEAFF. The CDR3, as DNA: TGTGCCAGCAGTTTACAGGGAGAGGACACTGAAGCTTTCTTT. The rearrangement links TRBV6-5 to TRBJ1-1; TRBD1 might be the D (6 bases). Germline CDR1 MNHEY, CDR2 SVGAGI. The germline V and J ends were trimmed by 4 bases and 3 bases, with 12 bases remaining between them. The CDR3 covers 14 residues.

This sequence joins TRBV3-1 (or the pseudogene TRBV3-2) and TRBJ2-1, with D possibly matching TRBD2 (6 bases). This CDR3 contains 16 residues. V shed 0 bases and J shed 6 bases, with 15 bases lying between them. The germline gives CDR1 LGHDT, CDR2 YNNKEL (reference sequence). The CDR3 loop is CASSQERRGSPNEQFF. CDR3 nucleotide sequence: TGTGCCAGCAGCCAAGAACGGCGGGGCTCCCCCAATGAGCAGTTCTTC.

The chain combines TRBV9 with TRBJ1-1; D perhaps matches TRBD1 (5 bases). This CDR3 contains 14 residues. The germline V and J ends were trimmed by 4 bases and 6 bases, with 16 bases remaining between them. Germline lookup yields CDR1 SGDLS and CDR2 YYNGEE. CDR3 amino acids: CASSPSGTTPEAFF. As DNA, the CDR3 is TGTGCCAGCAGCCCTAGCGGGACGACGCCTGAAGCTTTCTTT.

On this clone itself: At one end, the junction sequence differs from germline, possibly due to a read error. This chain joins TRBV7-7 and TRBJ2-3; 10 bases align to TRBD2. This CDR3 has 18 amino acids. Per the germline V gene, CDR1 is SSHAT and CDR2 is FNYEAQ (reference sequence). CDR3 DNA sequence: TGTGCTAGCAGCTTAGCTGTGTCGACTAGCGGGTTTTCAGATACGCAGTATTTT. Translating gives CASSLAVSTSGFSDTQYF.